The rows below give T cell receptor beta chains drawn from one sample of a study of T-cell memory formation after mild COVID-19. TCRdb re-derived calls from the 5' RACE reads in MiXCR, one entry per CDR3 protein. The profile shows a few hundred thousand distinct CDR3 sequences, about 21% of them singletons. Sequencing was done on a sample of PBMCs or a T cell subset sorted from them (not recorded which). Receptor source: an adult woman who had mild COVID-19 (a few samples of this study predate the infection). Cell type and time point are not known. Each CDR3 is given with its conserved first and last residue. A D gene is named only where the DNA matches it firmly. Only some rows state a clone size, as once, few, many or a class for expanded clones.

V	D	J	size	CDR3	DNA
TRBV25-1	.	TRBJ2-5	few	CASRDRAQETQYF	TGTGCCAGCAGAGACAGAGCTCAAGAGACCCAGTACTTC
TRBV5-6	TRBD2	TRBJ2-5	few	CASSLAGFLGETQYF	TGTGCCAGCAGCTTAGCGGGATTCCTGGGGGAGACCCAGTACTTC
TRBV7-9	.	TRBJ2-3	.	CASSSSISADTQYF	TGTGCCAGCAGCTCGTCGATTTCAGCAGATACGCAGTATTTT
TRBV7-6	TRBD2	TRBJ2-1	.	CASSLEASGRAREQFF	TGTGCCAGCAGCTTAGAGGCTAGCGGGAGGGCGCGGGAGCAGTTCTTC
TRBV29-1	.	TRBJ2-3	.	CSVRTGSTDTQYF	TGCAGCGTACGGACGGGTAGCACAGATACGCAGTATTTT
TRBV5-1	TRBD2	TRBJ2-2	many	CASSASTSGKNTGELFF	TGCGCCAGCAGCGCCTCCACTAGCGGAAAGAACACCGGGGAGCTGTTTTTT
TRBV6-5	.	TRBJ2-7	few	CASSYSPGLKQYF	TGTGCCAGCAGTTACAGCCCAGGGCTAAAGCAGTACTTC
TRBV18	.	TRBJ2-2	.	CASSPPRATGELFF	TGTGCCAGCTCACCACCTAGGGCCACCGGGGAGCTGTTTTTT
TRBV20-1	TRBD2	TRBJ2-7	.	CSARSGSYEQYF	TGCAGTGCGAGAAGCGGGAGCTACGAGCAGTACTTC
TRBV2	TRBD1	TRBJ1-1	few	CASSSTGPTEAFF	TGTGCCAGCAGTTCGACAGGGCCCACTGAAGCTTTCTTT
TRBV29-1	.	TRBJ2-2	.	CSVEDGGTQNTGELFF	TGCAGCGTTGAAGATGGAGGAACACAGAACACCGGGGAGCTGTTTTTT
TRBV20-1	TRBD1	TRBJ1-2	few	CSAEDRGKNYGYTF	TGCAGTGCAGAGGACAGGGGGAAGAACTATGGCTACACCTTC
TRBV5-6	.	TRBJ2-6	.	CASTGVHSGANVLTF	TGTGCCAGCACGGGAGTTCACTCTGGGGCCAACGTCCTGACTTTC
TRBV27	TRBD1	TRBJ2-7	few	CASSFLRGQGGGMEQYF	TGTGCCAGCAGTTTTTTAAGGGGACAGGGAGGCGGAATGGAGCAGTACTTC
TRBV7-9	TRBD1	TRBJ2-6	few	CASLPPQGARGANVLTF	TGTGCCAGCTTGCCCCCCCAGGGGGCTAGGGGGGCCAACGTCCTGACTTTC